This T cell receptor (beta chain) appears in the sequencing data of a study of blood T cell repertoires in COVID-19. This clone was seen just once. Per germline, CDR1 LNHDA and CDR2 SQIVND (reference sequence). Trimming took 4 bases from V and 0 from J, leaving 10 bases between them. This CDR3 is 15 amino acids long. Clones were read by immunoSEQ multiplex PCR, and TCRdb kept only the in-frame ones, dropping some. The repertoire holds about 260,000 clones, about 88% seen once, with around 3.9% in the top ten. The chain uses TRBV19 and TRBJ2-1; the D gene is possibly TRBD1 (6 bases). The clonotype originates from a man aged 25-45 years with acute COVID-19. The sequencing sample was made of PBMCs or T cells enriched from blood (not recorded which). As DNA, the CDR3 is TGTGCCAGTAGTACACAGGGCAGCTCCTACAATGAGCAGTTCTTC. Amino acids: CASSTQGSSYNEQFF. Looking up the rest from reference TRBV19 and TRBJ2-1 gives the full variable domain: DGGITQSPKYLFRKEGQNVTLSCEQNLNHDAMYWYRQDPGQGLRLIYYSQIVNDFQKGDIAEGYSVSREKKESFPLTVTSAQKNPTAFYLCASSTQGSSYNEQFFGPGTRLTVL.